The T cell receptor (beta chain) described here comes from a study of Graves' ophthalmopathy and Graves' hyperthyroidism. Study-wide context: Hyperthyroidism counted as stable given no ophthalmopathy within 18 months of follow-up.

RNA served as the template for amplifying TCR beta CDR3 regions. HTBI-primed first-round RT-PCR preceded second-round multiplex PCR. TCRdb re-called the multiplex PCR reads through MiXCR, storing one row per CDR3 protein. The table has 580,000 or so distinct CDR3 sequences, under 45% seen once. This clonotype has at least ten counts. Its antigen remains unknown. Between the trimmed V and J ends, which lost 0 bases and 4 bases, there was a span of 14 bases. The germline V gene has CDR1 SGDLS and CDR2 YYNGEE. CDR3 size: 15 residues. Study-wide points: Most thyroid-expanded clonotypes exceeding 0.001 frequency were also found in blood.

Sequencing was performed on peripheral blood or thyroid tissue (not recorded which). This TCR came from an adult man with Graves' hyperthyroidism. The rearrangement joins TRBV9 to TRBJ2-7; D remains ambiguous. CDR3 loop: CASSVAVGLLYEQYF. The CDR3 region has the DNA TGTGCCAGCAGCGTAGCGGTAGGGCTACTTTACGAGCAGTACTTC. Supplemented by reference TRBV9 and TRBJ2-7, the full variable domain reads DSGVTQTPKHLITATGQRVTLRCSPRSGDLSVYWYQQSLDQGLQFLIQYYNGEERAKGNILERFSAQQFPDLHSELNLSSLELGDSALYFCASSVAVGLLYEQYFGPGTRLTVT.